This T cell receptor (beta chain) was recovered during a study of metastatic and nonmetastatic thyroid tumors. Unmatched junction bases numbered 11, after V lost 4 bases and J lost 5 bases. Germline assignment: CDR1 SEHNR and CDR2 FQNEAQ (reference sequence). This CDR3 is built from 16 residues. The sample holds many counts of this clone. Its specificity is not known. Study-level findings and limits: Malignant thyroid tumors reportedly had TCR beta diversity that was significantly higher than in benign nodules, in blood and tumor.

MiXCR was used by TCRdb to re-call the PCR reads. The data show approximately 25,000 clones, approximately 13% seen once. Among the patients, none had received any treatment before thyroid surgery. This receptor was identified in a female donor with papillary thyroid cancer or a benign thyroid nodule (not recorded which). Some clones in this sample may be carry-over from other donors' samples. V gene TRBV7-9 combines with J gene TRBJ2-5, with 9 bases aligning to TRBD2. Sequenced input: blood. This CDR3 is CASSSSGLAPTETQYF. The DNA of the CDR3 is TGTGCCAGCAGCTCTTCGGGACTAGCTCCCACCGAGACCCAGTACTTC. Looking up the rest from reference TRBV7-9 and TRBJ2-5 gives the full variable domain: DTGVSQNPRHKITKRGQNVTFRCDPISEHNRLYWYRQTLGQGPEFLTYFQNEAQLEKSRLLSDRFSAERPKGSFSTLEIQRTEQGDSAMYLCASSSSGLAPTETQYFGPGTRLLVL.